This TCR delta chain was retrieved from a study of gamma-delta chains in newborns, infants, children. Study-level information: Microbial exposure reportedly drives polyclonal innate γδ T cell expansion after birth.

Germline assignment: CDR1 TSWWSYY and CDR2 QGS. The CDR3 contains 17 residues. The trim removed 1 base at V and 0 bases at J, leaving 8 bases unmatched. TCRdb re-called the reads via CATT. Of approximately 1,500 delta-chain clones in the sample, around 1.1% are singletons; the top ten hold more than 20%. This clone was detected a few times. This DNA translates differently at residue 6 from the TCRdb protein, which is that of a much larger clone; a read error is likely, and the protein shown is the DNA's own translation. The source of this sequence is a child in good health. The sequenced sample was blood. The chain employs TRDV1 and TRDJ1, with 7 bases aligning to TRDD3. CDR3 sequence (DNA): TGTGCTCTTGGGGAACGCTGGGGGGGAGTGTACACCGATAAACTCATCTTT. Translated, it gives CALGERWGGVYTDKLIF.